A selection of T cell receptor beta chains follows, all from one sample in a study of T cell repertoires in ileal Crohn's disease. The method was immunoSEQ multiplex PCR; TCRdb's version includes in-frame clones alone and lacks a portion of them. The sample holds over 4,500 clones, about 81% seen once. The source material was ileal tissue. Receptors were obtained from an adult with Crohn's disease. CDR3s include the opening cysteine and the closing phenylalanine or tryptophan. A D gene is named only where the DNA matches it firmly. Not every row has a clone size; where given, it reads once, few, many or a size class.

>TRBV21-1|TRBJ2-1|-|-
CASSKNSGCSYNEQFF
TGTGCCAGCAGCAAAAATTCGGGGTGCTCCTACAATGAGCAGTTCTTC
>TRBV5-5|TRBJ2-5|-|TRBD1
CASSGETGLRIETQYF
TGTGCCAGCAGCGGAGAGACAGGGCTTCGGATAGAGACCCAGTACTTC
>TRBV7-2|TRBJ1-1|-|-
CASSLSVNTEAFF
TGTGCCAGCAGCTTAAGCGTAAACACTGAAGCTTTCTTT
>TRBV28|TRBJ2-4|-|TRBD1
CASSLQGASAKNIQYF
TGTGCCAGCAGCTTACAGGGGGCATCGGCCAAAAACATTCAGTACTTC
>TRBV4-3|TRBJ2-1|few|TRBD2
CASSQKRGGLGEQFF
TGCGCCAGCAGCCAAAAGCGGGGGGGCCTTGGTGAGCAGTTCTTC
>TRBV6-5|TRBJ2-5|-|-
CASSWSNSERYF
TGTGCCAGCAGTTGGAGTAATAGCGAGCGGTACTTC
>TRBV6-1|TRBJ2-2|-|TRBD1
CASSPRQGNTGELFF
TGTGCCAGCAGTCCCAGACAGGGGAACACCGGGGAGCTGTTTTTT
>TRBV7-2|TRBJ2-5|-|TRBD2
CASSPRLAGEGTQYF
TGTGCCAGCAGCCCCCGACTAGCGGGAGAGGGGACCCAGTACTTC
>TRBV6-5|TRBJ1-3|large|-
CASSYSRGDTIYF
TGTGCCAGCAGTTACTCTCGGGGAGACACCATATATTTT
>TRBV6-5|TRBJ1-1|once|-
CASSYSGVNTEAFF
TGTGCCAGCAGTTACTCGGGAGTGAACACTGAAGCTTTCTTT
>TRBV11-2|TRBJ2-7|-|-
CASSLRPVGEQYF
TGTGCCAGCAGCCTGAGGCCCGTTGGGGAGCAGTACTTC
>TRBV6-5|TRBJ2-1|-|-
CATSSGHYNEQFF
TGTGCCACCTCATCGGGACACTACAATGAGCAGTTCTTC